This TCR beta chain was found in a study of blood T cell repertoires in COVID-19. The wider study: PBMCs, B-cell-depleted T cells, or T cells provided the cDNA or gDNA that made up the material.

Authors' methods: Estimated nucleated cell counts came from reference gene primer amplification. The data were produced by immunoSEQ multiplex PCR, yet TCRdb's version contains in-frame clones alone and is incomplete. From that table come the V and J calls and clone size; the DNA was used to work out D and trimming. This sample yields 25,000 to 30,000 clones, of which around 87% are seen a single time; roughly 13% belongs to the top ten. The sequenced sample was peripheral blood. The sequence derives from a human donor in a cohort sampled during active COVID-19. The donor label of this sample is uncertain.

This CDR3 is CSVGITGEAFF. The CDR3, as DNA: TGCAGCGTTGGGATAACAGGGGAAGCTTTCTTT. The gene calls are TRBV29-1 and TRBJ1-1, with D maybe TRBD1 (6 bases). The CDR3 runs to 11 residues. With 4 bases removed from V and 8 bases from J, the gap between germline ends came to 11 bases. Germline values: CDR1 SQVTM, CDR2 ANQGSEA.